The TCR beta chain described here comes from a study of blood T cells in healthy people across ages. General study points: Without sorted subsets, naive and antigen-experienced compartments could not be conclusively compared.

Researchers isolated at least 7 million PBMCs per sample. Note on this clonotype: The antigen is unknown.

Sample-barcoded 5' priming and a J-beta primer mix drove a second PCR of roughly 7 to 11 cycles. TCRdb reanalysed the 5' RACE reads using MiXCR and keeps one entry per CDR3 protein. Of about 1.6 million distinct CDR3 sequences listed, about 35% were seen once; the top ten hold about 11%. Trimming removed 1 base at V and 7 bases at J, with 14 bases between. Germline V CDR1 and CDR2: SSHAT, FNYEAQ (reference sequence). This CDR3 region has 15 residues. The chain employs TRBV7-7 and TRBJ2-1; D is possibly TRBD2 (7 bases). The receptor was derived from a woman aged 25 to 39 in good health. The sample comprised blood. CDR3 sequence reads: CASSLGRGAGNEQFF. The CDR3 DNA follows: TGTGCCAGCAGCTTAGGACGGGGGGCGGGAAATGAGCAGTTCTTC.